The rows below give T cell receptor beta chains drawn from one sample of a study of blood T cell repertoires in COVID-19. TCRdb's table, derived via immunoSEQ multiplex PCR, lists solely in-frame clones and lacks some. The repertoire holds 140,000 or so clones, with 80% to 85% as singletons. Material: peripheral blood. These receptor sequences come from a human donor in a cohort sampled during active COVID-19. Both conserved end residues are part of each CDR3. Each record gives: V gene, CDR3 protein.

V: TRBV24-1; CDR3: CATSDSRGLAGAQETQYF
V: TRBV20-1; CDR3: CSASDLSTDTQYF
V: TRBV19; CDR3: CASSIHRGLENIQYF
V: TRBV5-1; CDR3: CASSLKVAGGPQDTQYF
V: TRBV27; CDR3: CASISIGDTFALHSYEQYF
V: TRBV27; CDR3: CASSPIGRAGAEDTQYF
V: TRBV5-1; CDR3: CASSYIGSQETQYF
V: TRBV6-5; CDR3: CASSTQSSYEQYF
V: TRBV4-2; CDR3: CASSQDRGREQYF
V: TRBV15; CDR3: CATSPRDRGSNQPQHF
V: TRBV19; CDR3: CASSKGLAGGLTKNIQYF
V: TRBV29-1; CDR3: CSVDPGTSAYNEQFF
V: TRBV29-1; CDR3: CSVAQDYYYNEQFF
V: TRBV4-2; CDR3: CASSQVLAGGDYNEQFF
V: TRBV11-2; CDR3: CASSPLGGRAHEQYF
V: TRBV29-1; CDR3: CSVVDSPEETQYF
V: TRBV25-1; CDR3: CASSDYRNYGYTF
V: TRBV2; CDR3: CASSLDRAADTQYF
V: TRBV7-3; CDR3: CASSSEGQGASEAFF
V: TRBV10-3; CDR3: CAISLTTGAYEQYF
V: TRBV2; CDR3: CASSESESRLAVINYGYTF
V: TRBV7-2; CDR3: CASSGYKGTGEQYF
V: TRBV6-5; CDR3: CASRGTDSYEQYF
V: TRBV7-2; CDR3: CASSEGGGGSYEQYF
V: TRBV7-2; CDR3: CASSSSGEARYEQYF
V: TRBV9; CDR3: CASSPWGGTNSPLHF
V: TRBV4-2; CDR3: CASSQNYLDEQFF
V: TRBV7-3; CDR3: CASSLTQGGGYTF
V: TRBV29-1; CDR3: CSVESGRIADTQYF
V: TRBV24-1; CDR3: CATSEKQGAIYGYTF
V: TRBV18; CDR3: CASSQDTEGTQYF
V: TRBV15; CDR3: CATSSNSNQPQHF
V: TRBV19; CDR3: CASSIPGPYEQYF
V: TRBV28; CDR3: CASSFLAEAFF
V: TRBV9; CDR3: CASSPRTGGGDTQYF
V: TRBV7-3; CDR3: CASSYRDNLHEQFF
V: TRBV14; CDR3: CASSSRPDSPGYTF
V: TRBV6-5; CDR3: CASRRQGSGNTIYF
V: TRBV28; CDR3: CASSAQLARFYNEQFF
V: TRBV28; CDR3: CASSTGGPSNYGYTF